The rows below give T cell receptor beta chains drawn from one sample of a study of T cells in Graves' hyperthyroidism and ophthalmopathy. TCRdb recomputed calls from the multiplex PCR reads with MiXCR, one row per CDR3 protein. This sample carries a few hundred thousand distinct CDR3 sequences, 13% to 15% of them seen once, and the ten largest clones take 30% to 35%. Sequencing was carried out using blood. The source is a woman aged 45-65 years with Graves' hyperthyroidism that later progressed to Graves' ophthalmopathy. Both conserved end residues are part of each CDR3. D genes are given only for firm matches. Part of the rows lack a size; the others show once, few, many or a class for expanded clones.

TRBD2 17 many TRBJ2-1 TRBV28 TGTGCCAGCAGTTTCCTCGCCTATAGCGGGAGGATTGATGAGCAGTTCTTC CASSFLAYSGRIDEQFF
TRBD2 14 few TRBJ2-5 TRBV7-6 TGTGCCAGCAGCTTCGGGGGGAACATAGAGACCCAGTACTTC CASSFGGNIETQYF
NA 12 many TRBJ1-1 TRBV5-6 TGTGCCAGCAGCTTGTATCCGGCTGAAGCTTTCTTT CASSLYPAEAFF
TRBD1 13 many TRBJ1-2 TRBV28 TGTGCCACCGTCGGACAGGGGAACTATGGCTACACCTTC CATVGQGNYGYTF
TRBD1 15 NA TRBJ1-2 TRBV15 TGTGCCACCAGCCCCGGACAGGGCCCTAACTATGGCTACACCTTC CATSPGQGPNYGYTF
TRBD2 15 many TRBJ2-3 TRBV20-1 TGCAGTGCTAGTGGGACTAGCGGGAGGGGAGATACGCAGTATTTT CSASGTSGRGDTQYF
NA 12 NA TRBJ1-5 TRBV2 TGTGCCAGCAGCGACCCCAATCAGCCCCAGCATTTT CASSDPNQPQHF
NA 15 many TRBJ2-1 TRBV14 TGTGCCAGCAGCCAAGATGGACAGTATTACAATGAGCAGTTCTTC CASSQDGQYYNEQFF
NA 15 few TRBJ2-3 TRBV3-1 TGTGCCAGCAGCCAAGGGACTCCCGTGGTAGATACGCAGTATTTT CASSQGTPVVDTQYF
TRBD1 13 many TRBJ1-2 TRBV6-2/TRBV6-3 TGTGCCAGCAGAAGACAGGGGAACTATGGCTACACCTTC CASRRQGNYGYTF
NA 15 many TRBJ2-4 TRBV20-1 TGCAGTGCTAGACCCCGTCCTGGAGCCAAAAACATTCAGTACTTC CSARPRPGAKNIQYF
NA 11 many TRBJ1-1 TRBV20-1 TGCAGCGCCGGGCTACCCTTTGGGGCTTTCTTT CSAGLPFGAFF
TRBD2 17 NA TRBJ2-2 TRBV9 TGTGCCAGCAGCCCGAGAGGGGCGGGAGACAAGGGCGGGGAGCTGTTTTTT CASSPRGAGDKGGELFF
TRBD1 19 NA TRBJ1-5 TRBV19 TGTGCCAGTAGCTCATCAATAGGACAGGGGAATTTGGGAAACCAGCCCCAGCATTTT CASSSSIGQGNLGNQPQHF
TRBD2 16 many TRBJ2-7 TRBV11-2 TGTGCCAGCAGCTTAGATGCGACTAGCGGGATCCACGAGCAGTACTTC CASSLDATSGIHEQYF
NA 14 many TRBJ2-3 TRBV27 TGTGCCAGCAGACAAAAAATATTCACAGATACGCAGTATTTT CASRQKIFTDTQYF
NA 14 NA TRBJ1-5 TRBV19 TGTGCCAGGAGCAGGGGCGGGGGCAATCAGCCCCAGCATTTT CARSRGGGNQPQHF
TRBD2 15 many TRBJ2-7 TRBV12-3/TRBV12-4 TGTGCCAGCAGCCGATCTAGCGGGAGGCTCTACGAGCAGTACTTC CASSRSSGRLYEQYF
NA 11 many TRBJ1-1 TRBV20-1 TGCAGTGCATTGGGCGGGACTGAAGCTTTCTTT CSALGGTEAFF
TRBD2 16 many TRBJ2-7 TRBV5-1 TGCGCCAGCAGCTTGGGCGCGGCGGGAGGGCCCTACGAGCAGTACTTC CASSLGAAGGPYEQYF
TRBD1 22 many TRBJ2-2 TRBV5-1 TGCGCCAGCAGCCTGACGTTTCGGACAGGGGCGAAACTATCCACGAACACCGGGGAGCTGTTTTTT CASSLTFRTGAKLSTNTGELFF
TRBD2 14 many TRBJ2-5 TRBV2 TGTGCCAGCAGGGGAGCGGGAGAGGGAAGGACCCAGTACTTC CASRGAGEGRTQYF
NA 16 many TRBJ2-1 TRBV11-2 TGTGCCAGCAGCTTAGACCACGAGTTTCCGGCGGTTGAGCAGTTCTTC CASSLDHEFPAVEQFF